This T cell receptor beta chain was retrieved from a study of blood T cell repertoires in COVID-19. Assay: immunoSEQ multiplex PCR; the TCRdb copy retains only in-frame clones and omits some. The table records a few hundred thousand clones, 86% of them present only once. V gave up 3 bases and J gave up 5 bases, with 13 bases separating them. Germline CDR1 reads LNHDA; CDR2 reads SQIVND (reference sequence). This CDR3 region has 15 residues. The sequence came from a woman in her 30s who had been exposed to COVID-19. The chain has TRBV19 and TRBJ1-4; no clear D. What was sequenced was PBMCs or T cells enriched from blood (not recorded which). The CDR3 nucleotides read TGTGCCAGTAGTATGGGTACAGTTTGGAATGAAAAACTGTTTTTT. Translating gives CASSMGTVWNEKLFF.